This T cell receptor (beta chain) was captured in a study of T cells in Graves' hyperthyroidism and ophthalmopathy. The CDR3 consists of 15 residues. Germline V lookup: CDR1 WNHNN, CDR2 SYGVQD (reference sequence). Trimming took off 8 bases at V and 4 bases at J, with 17 bases between the two ends. The TCR beta CDR3 regions underwent amplification using RNA transcripts as the source. A set of HTBI primers served as the primers for a first-round RT-PCR of the TCR CDR3. One entry per CDR3 protein results from TCRdb running MiXCR on the multiplex PCR reads. The profile shows some 440,000 distinct CDR3 sequences, around 14% of them singletons. Broader study findings: Blood also held most thyroid clonotypes expanded beyond 0.001.

There are a few counts of this clonotype. Its antigen is unknown. The V and J genes are TRBV10-1 and TRBJ1-4; no reliable D call. This receptor was obtained from a woman aged 18-29 years with Graves' hyperthyroidism. Sequencing was carried out using blood. The CDR3 nucleotides read TGCGCCAGCCCAACCGCCACTTCAAGTAATGAAAAACTGTTTTTT. Protein sequence: CASPTATSSNEKLFF.